What follows describes a single T cell receptor (beta chain). The antigen is not known. A much larger clone lies one base from this, so it may be a read error. As the CDR3 is not closed by the conserved phenylalanine or tryptophan, this likely results from a read error. These data belong to a study of identical twins. General study results and limits: Sharing of beta out-of-frame sequences by twins showed a weaker excess.

V shed 8 bases and J shed 5 bases, with 12 bases lying between them. Germline V lookup: CDR1 SEHNR, CDR2 FQNEAQ (reference sequence). The CDR3 sequence is 12 residues long. TCRdb called the 5' RACE reads again in MiXCR, with one record for every CDR3 protein. The sample includes roughly 720,000 distinct CDR3 sequences, 18% of them seen just once. This sample also appeared in a second study, on T cells expressing NK-cell markers.

The sample consisted of PBMCs. The rearrangement joins TRBV7-9 to TRBJ2-5; unclear D gene. The clonotype originates from a woman aged 18-30 years in good health. CDR3 in DNA: TGTGCCAGCGGCTCAGTTAGGGAGACCCAGTACTCC. Encoded protein: CASGSVRETQYS.